The 24 T cell receptor beta chains reported below all come from one sample, sequenced in a study of blood T cell repertoires in COVID-19. TCRdb keeps only in-frame clones here, not all; method: immunoSEQ multiplex PCR. The sample has approximately 29,000 clones, about 88% seen once. Sequenced: peripheral blood. The receptors were sampled from a human donor with active COVID-19. The donor label of this sample is uncertain.

In this sample, this clone turned up once. The V call is TRBV18, the J call TRBJ2-1; 10 bases map to TRBD1. Trimming removed 2 bases from V and 5 bases from J; junction bases left unmatched: 6. The CDR3 sequence is 16 residues long. The germline V gene encodes CDR1 KGHSH and CDR2 LQKENI. The CDR3 loop reads CASSPITGTGDNEQFF. The CDR3 nucleotides are TGTGCCAGCTCACCAATCACCGGGACAGGGGACAATGAGCAGTTCTTC.

The chain recombines TRBV5-1 with TRBJ1-6, with D possibly TRBD1 on 5 matching bases. V was shortened by 0 bases and J by 8 bases, with 12 bases between the two germline ends. The CDR3 covers 15 residues. Germline lookup yields CDR1 SGHRS and CDR2 YFSETQ. In DNA form, the CDR3 reads TGCGCCAGCAGCTTGGTGGCAGGGTCGGATTCACCCCTCCACTTT. It specifies CASSLVAGSDSPLHF.

V is TRBV6-4 and J is TRBJ1-5; TRBD1 matches at 7 bases. V lost 4 bases, J lost 4 bases, and 7 bases stayed unmatched. This CDR3 has 15 residues. Germline V gives CDR1 MRHNA, CDR2 SNTAGT. The CDR3 bases are TGTGCCAGCAGTGCAGAACAGGGGTCAAATCAGCCCCAGCATTTT. Its translation is CASSAEQGSNQPQHF.

This chain links TRBV4-2 with TRBJ2-3; D not certain. Germline CDR1 LGHNA, CDR2 YNFKEQ. The length of the CDR3 is 15 residues. V was trimmed by 3 bases and J by 2 bases, leaving 12 bases between them. The CDR3 region has the DNA TGTGCCAGCAGCCAGGCGGAACGGCCCACAGATACGCAGTATTTT. It codes for CASSQAERPTDTQYF.

The chain uses TRBV12-3 or TRBV12-4 and TRBJ2-2, with no clear D. The CDR3 is 12 residues long. V lost 8 bases, J lost 1 base, and 5 bases lay in between. The CDR3 protein is CASGQNTGELFF. The CDR3 DNA follows: TGTGCCAGCGGGCAGAACACCGGGGAGCTGTTTTTT.

The genes are TRBV5-8 and TRBJ2-6, with 9 positions matching TRBD1. CDR1 SGHTS and CDR2 YDEGEE come from the germline V gene. CDR3 length equals 19 residues. The V segment lost 9 bases and the J segment 1 base; nucleotides outside the gene matches: 17. CDR3 bases: TGTGCCACTCCAAGTCCTCCGGGACAGGGTTTTTCTGGGGCCAACGTCCTGACTTTC. Amino acids: CATPSPPGQGFSGANVLTF.

V and J are TRBV6-5 and TRBJ1-1; no reliable D call. The V gene lost 7 bases and the J gene lost 0 bases, with 6 bases spanning the gap. Germline values: CDR1 MNHEY, CDR2 SVGAGI. CDR3 length: 12 amino acids. CDR3: CASKRMNTEAFF. CDR3 sequence (DNA): TGTGCCAGCAAGAGAATGAACACTGAAGCTTTCTTT.

This chain links TRBV2 with TRBJ2-1; 9 positions match TRBD2. Trimming cost V 3 bases and J 4 bases; bases outside gene matches: 7. Germline assignment: CDR1 SNHLY and CDR2 FYNNEI. The CDR3 consists of 16 residues. CDR3 amino acids: CASSERRGGRYNEQFF. The CDR3 DNA reads as TGTGCCAGCAGTGAGAGGCGGGGGGGCAGGTACAATGAGCAGTTCTTC.

The chain carries TRBV6-2 or TRBV6-3 and TRBJ2-5, with D perhaps TRBD1 (6 bases). Trimming took 6 bases from V and 7 from J, leaving 12 bases between them. The CDR3 contains 12 residues. CDR1 is MNHEY and CDR2 is SVGEGT in the germline V gene. The CDR3 sequence is CASSQGGRTQYF. DNA for the CDR3: TGTGCCAGCAGCCAAGGGGGTCGGACCCAGTACTTC.

The chain is built from TRBV7-9 and TRBJ1-3; no definite D call. V was pared by 7 bases and J by 0 bases, with 13 bases between. This CDR3 is 15 amino acids long. The V gene's germline CDR1 is SEHNR and CDR2 FQNEAQ (reference sequence). CDR3 sequence reads: CASNSGVSSGNTIYF. CDR3 DNA: TGTGCCAGCAATTCGGGAGTAAGCTCTGGAAACACCATATATTTT. Variable domain in full (rest from reference TRBV7-9 and TRBJ1-3): DTGVSQNPRHKITKRGQNVTFRCDPISEHNRLYWYRQTLGQGPEFLTYFQNEAQLEKSRLLSDRFSAERPKGSFSTLEIQRTEQGDSAMYLCASNSGVSSGNTIYFGEGSWLTVV.

The chain has TRBV5-1 and TRBJ1-2; 7 bases are a match to TRBD1. Per the germline V gene, CDR1 is SGHRS and CDR2 is YFSETQ. Losses at the gene ends were 0 bases for V and 8 bases for J; bases not matched to a gene: 10. The CDR3 is made up of 15 amino acids. The CDR3 is CASSLVPDRAVGYTF. DNA of the CDR3: TGCGCCAGCAGCTTGGTACCCGACAGGGCCGTAGGCTACACCTTC.

This clone has only a few counts. The chain uses TRBV10-2 and TRBJ1-4, with 11 bases identical to TRBD1. The V gene's germline CDR1 is WSHSY and CDR2 SAAADI. Unmatched junction bases numbered 7, after V lost 6 bases and J lost 7 bases. The CDR3 loop spans 15 amino acids. This chain's CDR3 is CASRGQGGGGEKLFF. DNA of the CDR3: TGCGCCAGCAGGGGACAGGGGGGAGGAGGTGAAAAACTGTTTTTT.

The rearrangement links TRBV6-5 to TRBJ2-5, with TRBD1 as a possible D gene (6 bases). Looked up from germline, CDR1 is MNHEY and CDR2 is SVGAGI. This CDR3 contains 14 residues. The V end was cut by 0 bases, the J end by 4 bases, with 9 bases between. CDR3 region: CASSYSTRGETQYF. The CDR3 region has the DNA TGTGCCAGCAGTTACTCGACCAGGGGAGAGACCCAGTACTTC.

The rearrangement links TRBV7-3 to TRBJ1-2; D is unclear. Trimming pared 2 bases from V and 0 bases from J, leaving 7 bases between. There are 14 residues in the CDR3. The germline V gene has CDR1 SGHTA and CDR2 FQGTGA. The CDR3 DNA follows: TGTGCCAGCAGCTTACAGGATGCTAACTATGGCTACACCTTC. Translation gives CASSLQDANYGYTF.

The chain couples TRBV7-9 to TRBJ2-2, with a weak D call TRBD1 (6 bases). The CDR3 consists of 15 residues. CDR1 SEHNR and CDR2 FQNEAQ come from the germline V gene (reference sequence). Trimming left V 3 bases short and J 4 bases short, with 12 bases between. The CDR3 loop is CASSFQGRSTGELFF. The DNA for the CDR3 is TGTGCCAGCAGCTTCCAGGGGCGCAGCACCGGGGAGCTGTTTTTT. The entire variable domain, with the rest obtained from reference TRBV7-9 and TRBJ2-2, is as follows: DTGVSQNPRHKITKRGQNVTFRCDPISEHNRLYWYRQTLGQGPEFLTYFQNEAQLEKSRLLSDRFSAERPKGSFSTLEIQRTEQGDSAMYLCASSFQGRSTGELFFGEGSRLTVL.

The chain is built from TRBV7-9 and TRBJ1-1, with 7 bases that match TRBD1. Trimming cost V 4 bases and J 8 bases; bases outside gene matches: 7. Per germline, CDR1 SEHNR and CDR2 FQNEAQ (reference sequence). The CDR3 consists of 13 residues. CDR3 nucleotides: TGTGCCAGCAGCTCCTTCAACAGGGGAGAAGCTTTCTTT. This codes for CASSSFNRGEAFF. The variable domain in full, completed from reference TRBV7-9 and TRBJ1-1, reads DTGVSQNPRHKITKRGQNVTFRCDPISEHNRLYWYRQTLGQGPEFLTYFQNEAQLEKSRLLSDRFSAERPKGSFSTLEIQRTEQGDSAMYLCASSSFNRGEAFFGQGTRLTVV.

About this clone itself: At one end the junction does not follow the germline gene, possibly because of a read error. The chain joins TRBV7-7 to TRBJ2-3, with 8 nucleotides matching TRBD2. Germline V gene lookup returns CDR1 SSHAT and CDR2 FNYEAQ (reference sequence). The CDR3 is made up of 15 amino acids. The CDR3 loop is CASSLRGGEADTQYF. In nucleotides, the CDR3 is TGTGCTAGCAGTCTACGGGGGGGTGAGGCAGATACGCAGTATTTT.

The genes are TRBV29-1 and TRBJ1-1; 7 bases match TRBD1. This CDR3 is built from 12 residues. CDR1 SQVTM and CDR2 ANQGSEA come from the germline V gene. The V gene end was trimmed by 6 bases and the J gene end by 1 base; junction bases not matched to a gene: 2. The CDR3, as DNA: TGCAGCGTGGGACAGTCGAACACTGAAGCTTTCTTT. It encodes CSVGQSNTEAFF.

The gene calls are TRBV6-6 and TRBJ1-2; D is perhaps TRBD1 (6 bases). V was pared by 6 bases and J by 4 bases, with 15 bases between. CDR1 and CDR2 from the germline V gene are MNHNY and SVGAGI (reference sequence). This CDR3 is built from 14 residues. The DNA of the CDR3 is TGTGCCAGCAGGCAAGACAGGTTTCCCTATGGCTACACCTTC. This translates into CASRQDRFPYGYTF.

The chain's CDR3 is CASSLNGVGSNEKLFF. CDR3 in DNA: TGCGCCAGCAGCTTGAACGGGGTCGGATCTAATGAAAAACTGTTTTTT. The genes are TRBV5-1 and TRBJ1-4; D is unresolved. The CDR3 sequence is 16 residues long. From germline, CDR1 is SGHRS and CDR2 YFSETQ. V was pared by 1 base and J by 3 bases, with 13 bases between.

This chain connects TRBV11-1 to TRBJ1-1, with 8 nucleotides matching TRBD1. CDR1 is SGHAT, CDR2 FQDESV, per germline (reference sequence). The CDR3 is 13 amino acids. V gave up 5 bases and J gave up 4 bases; unmatched junction bases: 3. The CDR3 here is CASSAGQVTEAFF. The DNA of the CDR3 is TGTGCCAGCAGCGCGGGACAGGTCACTGAAGCTTTCTTT.

V is TRBV4-3 and J is TRBJ1-6, with D possibly being TRBD1 (5 bases). The CDR3 is 15 residues long. Germline CDR1 LGHNA, CDR2 YSLEER. Trimming pared 3 bases from V and 7 bases from J, leaving 13 bases between. CDR3 bases: TGCGCCAGCAGCCACGGCGGGGCGAGGAATTCACCCCTCCACTTT. As protein: CASSHGGARNSPLHF.

There are a few counts of this clone. V is TRBV19 and J is TRBJ1-1; 10 nucleotides align to TRBD1. With V trimmed by 5 bases and J by 11 bases, 14 bases remained unmatched. The CDR3 runs to 15 residues. The germline gives CDR1 LNHDA, CDR2 SQIVND (reference sequence). The CDR3 DNA reads as TGTGCCAGTAGTCCACGACAGGGGGCGGAACTAGGGGCTTTCTTT. This encodes CASSPRQGAELGAFF.

This sequence joins TRBV18 and TRBJ1-4, with TRBD1 as a possible D gene (5 bases). Germline V gene sequence: CDR1 KGHSH, CDR2 LQKENI. Trimming cost V 5 bases and J 4 bases, with 26 bases left between them. The length of the CDR3 is 19 residues. Here the CDR3 DNA reads TGTGCCAGCTCATCCCGACAGATATCCCCCTTGAAGGATAATGAAAAACTGTTTTTT. Translated: CASSSRQISPLKDNEKLFF.